This T cell receptor beta chain originates from a study of molecular identifiers for immune sequencing clone quantification. Overall study results and limits: With a barcode shared among identical TCR molecules, highly expanded clone sizes could be underestimated. Over 98% of effector molecules, but under 1% in naive cells, were held by clones with more than 20 RNA copies.

This CDR3 is 16 amino acids long. V shed 0 bases and J 6 bases; nucleotides not matched to a gene: 5. Looked up from germline, CDR1 is SNHLY and CDR2 is FYNNEI. This clonotype has ten or more counts. As yet, its antigen is unknown. TCRdb re-derived calls from the PCR reads in MiXCR, one entry per CDR3 protein. Here the sample spans about 510,000 distinct CDR3 sequences, over 20% being singletons. Material for sequencing was naive CD8+ T cells from blood, with Jurkat cell RNA spiked in. Noted subset: FACS-sorted CD8+CD4-CCR7+CD45RA+ naive T cells. The sequence was obtained from a human donor in good health. Some libraries in this study had Jurkat cell RNA spiked in. V and J are TRBV2 and TRBJ2-3; the match to TRBD2 covers 11 bases. CDR3 residues: CASSEAIAGGADTQYF. DNA for the CDR3: TGTGCCAGCAGTGAAGCCATAGCGGGGGGGGCTGATACGCAGTATTTT. The whole variable domain, filled in from reference TRBV2 and TRBJ2-3, reads EPEVTQTPSHQVTQMGQEVILRCVPISNHLYFYWYRQILGQKVEFLVSFYNNEISEKSEIFDDQFSVERPDGSNFTLKIRSTKLEDSAMYFCASSEAIAGGADTQYFGPGTRLTVL.